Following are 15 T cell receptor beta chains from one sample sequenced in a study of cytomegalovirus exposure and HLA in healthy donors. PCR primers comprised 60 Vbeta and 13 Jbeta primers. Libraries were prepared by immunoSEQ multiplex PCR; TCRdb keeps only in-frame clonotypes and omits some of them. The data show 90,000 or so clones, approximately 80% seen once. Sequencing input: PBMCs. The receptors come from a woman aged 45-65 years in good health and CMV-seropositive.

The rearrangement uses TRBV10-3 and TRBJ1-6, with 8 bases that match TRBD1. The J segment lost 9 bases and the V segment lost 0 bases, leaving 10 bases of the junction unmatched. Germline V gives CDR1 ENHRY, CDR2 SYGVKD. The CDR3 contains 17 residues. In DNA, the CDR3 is TGTGCCATCAGTGAGTCACTAGTTGACAGGGGAGCTTCACCCCTCCACTTT. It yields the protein CAISESLVDRGASPLHF.

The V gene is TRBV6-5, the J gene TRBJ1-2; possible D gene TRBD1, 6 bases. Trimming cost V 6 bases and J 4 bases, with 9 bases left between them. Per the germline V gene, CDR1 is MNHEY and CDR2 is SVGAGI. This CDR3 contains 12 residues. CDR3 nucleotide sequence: TGTGCCAGCAGGTCAGGGGTCTATGGCTACACCTTC. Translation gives CASRSGVYGYTF.

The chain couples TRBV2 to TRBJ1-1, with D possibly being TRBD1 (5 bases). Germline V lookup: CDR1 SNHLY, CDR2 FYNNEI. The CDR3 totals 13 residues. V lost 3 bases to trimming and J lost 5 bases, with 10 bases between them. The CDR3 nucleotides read TGTGCCAGCAGTGAGGCAGGGCGGACTGAAGCTTTCTTT. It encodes CASSEAGRTEAFF.

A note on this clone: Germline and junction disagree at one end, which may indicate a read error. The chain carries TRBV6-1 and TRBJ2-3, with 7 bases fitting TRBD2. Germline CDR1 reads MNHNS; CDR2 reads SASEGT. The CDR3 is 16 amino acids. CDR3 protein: CANSEWAGVITDTQYF. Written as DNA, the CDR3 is TGTGCCAACAGTGAATGGGCGGGAGTGATCACAGATACGCAGTATTTT.

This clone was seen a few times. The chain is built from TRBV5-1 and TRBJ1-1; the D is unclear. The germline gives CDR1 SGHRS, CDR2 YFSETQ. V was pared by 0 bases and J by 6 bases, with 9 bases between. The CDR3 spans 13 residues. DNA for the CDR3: TGCGCCAGCAGCTTGGTAGGAGGCGCTGAAGCTTTCTTT. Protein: CASSLVGGAEAFF.

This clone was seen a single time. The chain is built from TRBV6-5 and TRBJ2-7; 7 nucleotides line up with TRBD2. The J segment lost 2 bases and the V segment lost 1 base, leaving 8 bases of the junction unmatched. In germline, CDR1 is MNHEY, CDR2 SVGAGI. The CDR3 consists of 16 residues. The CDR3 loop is CASSYFGGTSTYEQYF. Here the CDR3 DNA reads TGTGCCAGCAGTTACTTCGGGGGGACCTCAACCTACGAGCAGTACTTC.

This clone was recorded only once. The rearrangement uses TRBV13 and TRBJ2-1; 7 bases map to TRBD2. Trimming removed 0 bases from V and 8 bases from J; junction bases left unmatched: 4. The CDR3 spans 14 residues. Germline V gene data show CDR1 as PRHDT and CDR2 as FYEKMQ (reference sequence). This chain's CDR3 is CASSLGGGSHEQFF. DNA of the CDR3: TGTGCCAGCAGCTTAGGCGGCGGGAGCCATGAGCAGTTCTTC.

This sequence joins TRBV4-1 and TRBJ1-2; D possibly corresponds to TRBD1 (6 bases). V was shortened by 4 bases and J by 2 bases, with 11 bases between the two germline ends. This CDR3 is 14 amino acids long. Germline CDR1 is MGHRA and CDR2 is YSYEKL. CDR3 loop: CASSPRGENYGYTF. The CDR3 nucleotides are TGCGCCAGCAGCCCCAGGGGTGAGAACTATGGCTACACCTTC.

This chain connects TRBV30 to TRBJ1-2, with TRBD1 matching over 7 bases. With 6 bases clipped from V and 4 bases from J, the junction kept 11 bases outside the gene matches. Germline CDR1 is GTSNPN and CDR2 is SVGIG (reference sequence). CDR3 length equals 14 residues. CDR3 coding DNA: TGTGCCTGCAATTTGAACAGGGGCCTCTATGGCTACACCTTC. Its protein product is CACNLNRGLYGYTF.

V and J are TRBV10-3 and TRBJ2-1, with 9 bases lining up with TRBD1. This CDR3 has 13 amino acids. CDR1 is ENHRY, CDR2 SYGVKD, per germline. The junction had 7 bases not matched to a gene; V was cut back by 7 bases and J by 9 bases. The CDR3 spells CAINRGLKSEQFF. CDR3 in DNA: TGTGCCATCAACAGGGGGCTTAAAAGTGAGCAGTTCTTC.

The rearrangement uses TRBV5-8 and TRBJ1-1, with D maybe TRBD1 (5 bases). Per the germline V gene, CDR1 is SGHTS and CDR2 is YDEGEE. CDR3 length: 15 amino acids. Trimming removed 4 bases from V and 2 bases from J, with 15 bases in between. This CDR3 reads CASSPRWTTNTEAFF. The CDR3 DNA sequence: TGTGCCAGCAGCCCACGGTGGACAACCAACACTGAAGCTTTCTTT.

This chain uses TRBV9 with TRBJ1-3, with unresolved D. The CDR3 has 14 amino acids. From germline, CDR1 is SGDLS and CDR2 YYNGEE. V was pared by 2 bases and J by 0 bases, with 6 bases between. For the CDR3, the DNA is TGTGCCAGCAGCGTTTCTCCCTCTGGAAACACCATATATTTT. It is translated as CASSVSPSGNTIYF.

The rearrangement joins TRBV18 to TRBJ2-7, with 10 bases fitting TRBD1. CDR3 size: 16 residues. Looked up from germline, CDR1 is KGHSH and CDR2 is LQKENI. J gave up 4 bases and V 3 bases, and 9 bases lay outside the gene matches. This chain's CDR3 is CASSPPPGTGVYEQYF. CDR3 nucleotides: TGTGCCAGCTCACCTCCACCCGGGACAGGGGTATACGAGCAGTACTTC. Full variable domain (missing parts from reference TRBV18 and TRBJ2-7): NAGVMQNPRHLVRRRGQEARLRCSPMKGHSHVYWYRQLPEEGLKFMVYLQKENIIDESGMPKERFSAEFPKEGPSILRIQQVVRGDSAAYFCASSPPPGTGVYEQYFGPGTRLTVT.

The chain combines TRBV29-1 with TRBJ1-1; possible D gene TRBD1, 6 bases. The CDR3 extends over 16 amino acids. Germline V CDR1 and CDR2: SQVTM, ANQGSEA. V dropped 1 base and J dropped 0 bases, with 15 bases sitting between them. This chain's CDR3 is CSVEVQEGGVNTEAFF. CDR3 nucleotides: TGCAGCGTTGAAGTACAGGAAGGGGGAGTGAACACTGAAGCTTTCTTT.

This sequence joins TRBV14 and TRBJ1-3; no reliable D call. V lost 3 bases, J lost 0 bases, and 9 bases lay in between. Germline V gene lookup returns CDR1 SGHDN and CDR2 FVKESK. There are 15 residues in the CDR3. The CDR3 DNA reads TGTGCCAGCAGCCACCGGGGAAGCTCTGGAAACACCATATATTTT. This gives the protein CASSHRGSSGNTIYF.